Each of the 2 T cell receptor beta chains below was sequenced from the same sample in a study of beta chain features in type 1 diabetes. Every isolated RNA sample was fully reverse transcribed, so sequencing captured expressed TCRB transcripts. Measured with immunoSEQ multiplex PCR; TCRdb has only the in-frame clones, and not every one. Of some 150,000 clones listed, approximately 10% are singletons. Sequenced sample: central memory CD4+ T cells from blood. The source of these receptors is a woman between 40 and 55 years old in good health.

The sample holds a few counts of this clone. The chain couples TRBV11-2 to TRBJ2-4; the match to TRBD2 covers 13 bases. The CDR3 covers 17 residues. Germline-derived CDR1 and CDR2 are SGHAT and FQNNGV. Germline trimming cut 1 base from V and 8 bases from J; bases unmatched to any gene: 8. CDR3 in amino acids: CASSLVGLAGARDIQYF. The CDR3 DNA sequence: TGTGCCAGCAGCTTAGTTGGACTAGCGGGGGCCAGGGACATTCAGTACTTC.

This clone was seen more than once but under ten times. V usage is TRBV7-2 and J usage is TRBJ2-7; weak D call: TRBD2 (5 bases). This CDR3 region has 15 residues. The V end was cut by 0 bases, the J end by 3 bases, with 12 bases between. Germline loops: CDR1 SGHTA, CDR2 FQGNSA. The CDR3 nucleotides are TGTGCCAGCAGCTTAGCTCCGGGGATTCTCTACGAGCAGTACTTC. Its protein is CASSLAPGILYEQYF. The entire variable domain, with the rest obtained from reference TRBV7-2 and TRBJ2-7, is as follows: GAGVSQSPSNKVTEKGKDVELRCDPISGHTALYWYRQSLGQGLEFLIYFQGNSAPDKSGLPSDRFSAERTGGSVSTLTIQRTQQEDSAVYLCASSLAPGILYEQYFGPGTRLTVT.